The rows below give T cell receptor beta chains drawn from one sample of a study of blood T cell repertoires in COVID-19. Measured with immunoSEQ multiplex PCR; TCRdb has only the in-frame clones, and not every one. The top ten hold over 9.5% of the sample, which has fewer than 350,000 clones, less than 90% seen once. The sample consisted of peripheral blood. These receptors all come from a young woman with COVID-19, enrolled during active disease. Each CDR3 is given with its conserved first and last residue. The D gene is left open where the match is weak. Not all rows give a size; the values are once, few, many and, for expanded clones, a class.

d_gene,v_gene,j_gene,abundance,CDR3nt,CDR3aa
TRBD1,TRBV6-1,TRBJ1-5,NA,TGTGCCAGCAGTGAAACGGGACAGGGGAGTCAGCCCCAGCATTTT,CASSETGQGSQPQHF
NA,TRBV5-1,TRBJ2-1,NA,TGCGCCAGCAGCTTGGGCCAGGGGGGCAATGAGCAGTTCTTC,CASSLGQGGNEQFF
NA,TRBV2,TRBJ2-1,NA,TGTGCCAGCAGTGCAGGGCCTAGATCCTACAATGAGCAGTTCTTC,CASSAGPRSYNEQFF
NA,TRBV5-1,TRBJ2-7,few,TGCGCCAGCAGCGTCGACACCTACGAGCAGTACTTC,CASSVDTYEQYF
NA,TRBV19,TRBJ1-2,NA,TGTGCCAGTAGTATAGGGCGGGGAAACTATGGCTACACCTTC,CASSIGRGNYGYTF
NA,TRBV5-8,TRBJ2-3,NA,TGTGCCAGCAGCTCCGGAGAACCGGGTCGGGGAGATACGCAGTATTTT,CASSSGEPGRGDTQYF
NA,TRBV7-8,TRBJ1-2,NA,TGTGCCAGCAGCCCCCGGACGGCGGGGGGCTATGGCTACACCTTC,CASSPRTAGGYGYTF
NA,TRBV5-1,TRBJ2-7,NA,TGCGCCAGCAGCTTTAATACTGATGCGTTCTCCTACGAGCAGTACTTC,CASSFNTDAFSYEQYF
TRBD1,TRBV11-2,TRBJ2-1,NA,TGTGCCAGCAGCTTGGGGACAGGGGGCAATGAGCAGTTCTTC,CASSLGTGGNEQFF
TRBD1,TRBV7-9,TRBJ2-2,NA,TGTGCCAGCAGCAGCGACAGGGGGCTCTCGAACACCGGGGAGCTGTTTTTT,CASSSDRGLSNTGELFF